What follows are 4 T cell receptor beta chains derived from one specimen sequenced in a study of vaccination effects on CD4 cells after COVID-19. Sequencing used immunoSEQ multiplex PCR; TCRdb keeps in-frame clones, though not all of them. The table records tens of thousands of clones, roughly 80% of them present only once. Prior to sequencing, the ViraFEST assay stimulated PBMC with viral peptide pools, which expanded the antigen-specific CD4+ T cells. Subsequent to less than 13 days of culture, CD4+ T cells were isolated. For these receptors, no antigen is known. The sequencing used CD4+ T cells from PBMCs cultured with HCoV-229E spike peptides, collected before COVID-19 vaccination. Source of these receptors: a human donor who received a COVID-19 vaccine.

V is TRBV6-6 and J is TRBJ2-7, with D perhaps TRBD1 (6 bases). The CDR3 extends over 14 amino acids. Germline V gene sequence: CDR1 MNHNY, CDR2 SVGAGI (reference sequence). Trimming left V 2 bases short and J 7 bases short, with 15 bases between. The CDR3 loop reads CASSYQGGPGEQYV. CDR3 sequence (DNA): TGTGCCAGCAGTTACCAAGGGGGTCCGGGGGAGCAGTACGTC.

V gene TRBV18 combines with J gene TRBJ2-7; D assignment may be TRBD1 or TRBD2 (7 bases each). The CDR3 runs to 14 residues. Trimming pared 6 bases from V and 4 bases from J, leaving 16 bases between. Germline V gene data show CDR1 as KGHSH and CDR2 as LQKENI. The CDR3 sequence is CASSERQGGYEQYV. The CDR3, as DNA: TGTGCCAGCTCGGAAAGACAGGGAGGGTACGAGCAGTACGTC.

This clone was seen a handful of times. The chain is built from TRBV7-8 and TRBJ2-7; 9 nucleotides align to TRBD1. The germline V gene has CDR1 SGHVS and CDR2 FQNEAQ. This CDR3 is built from 15 residues. Losses at the gene ends were 4 bases for V and 2 bases for J; bases not matched to a gene: 6. This CDR3 is CASSSADRGTYEQYV. In DNA, the CDR3 is TGTGCCAGCAGCTCAGCGGACAGGGGAACCTACGAGCAGTACGTC.

The rearrangement uses TRBV24-1 and TRBJ2-3; 11 bases are shared with TRBD2. CDR1 is KGHDR and CDR2 is SFDVKD in the germline V gene. The V segment lost 4 bases and the J segment 5 bases; nucleotides outside the gene matches: 7. CDR3 length: 16 residues. In nucleotides, the CDR3 is TGTGCCACCAGTGACAGTAGCGGGGGGGCGGGAGATACGCAGTATTTT. It codes for CATSDSSGGAGDTQYF.